Sequencing of this T cell receptor beta chain was carried out in a study of cytomegalovirus exposure and HLA in healthy donors. The CDR3 extends over 15 amino acids. V dropped 6 bases and J dropped 1 base, with 15 bases sitting between them. The germline CDR1 and CDR2 sequences are MDHEN and SYDVKM. The PCR made use of 60 Vbeta and 13 Jbeta primers. TCRdb keeps only in-frame clones here, not all; method: immunoSEQ multiplex PCR. Of under 200,000 clones in the sample, approximately 12% were seen once. Sequencing was performed on PBMCs. The clonotype comes from a man in his fifties or sixties in good health and CMV-seropositive. V and J are TRBV28 and TRBJ1-2; D remains unclear. CDR3 sequence (DNA): TGTGCCAGCAGAAACAATCCCCGAGGTAACTATGGCTACACCTTC. It specifies CASRNNPRGNYGYTF.